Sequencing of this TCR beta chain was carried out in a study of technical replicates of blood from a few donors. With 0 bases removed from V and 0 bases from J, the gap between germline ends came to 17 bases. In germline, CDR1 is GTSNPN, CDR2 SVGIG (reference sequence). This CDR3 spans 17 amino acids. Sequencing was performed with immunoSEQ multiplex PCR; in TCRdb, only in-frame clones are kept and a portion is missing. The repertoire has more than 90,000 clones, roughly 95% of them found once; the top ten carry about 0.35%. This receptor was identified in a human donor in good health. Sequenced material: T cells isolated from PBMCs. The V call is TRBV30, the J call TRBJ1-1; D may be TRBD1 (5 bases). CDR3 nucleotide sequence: TGTGCCTGGAGTGTATCGGACTGGTCGGGGGTGAACACTGAAGCTTTCTTT. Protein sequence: CAWSVSDWSGVNTEAFF.